This T cell receptor (beta chain) was observed in a study of OX40 agonist ivuxolimab in advanced cancers. For the study at large: In three patients, partial responses were observed, one with hepatocellular carcinoma and two with cutaneous melanoma.

TCRdb keeps only in-frame clones here, not all; method: immunoSEQ multiplex PCR. The table has tens of thousands of clones, roughly 84% seen once. This clone has just a few counts. Antigen unknown. Trimming cost V 4 bases and J 4 bases, with 17 bases left between them. Germline values: CDR1 SGDLS, CDR2 YYNGEE. This CDR3 has 15 residues. Findings and limits, study-wide: CD8+ T cells (on average) carried more expanded clones than CD4+ T cells.

The source of this sequence is an adult with an advanced solid tumor such as melanoma, head and neck, liver or kidney cancer. V and J are TRBV9 and TRBJ2-5, with D unresolved. The specimen was CD4+ or CD8+ T cells sorted from blood, collected in a trial of the OX40 agonist ivuxolimab. CDR3 nucleotide sequence: TGTGCCAGCAGCTCCCGGGCCCCCGGCGTAGAGACCCAGTACTTC. It yields the protein CASSSRAPGVETQYF.